Each of the 3 T cell receptor beta chains below was sequenced from the same sample in a study of naive and memory T cell subsets. Study-level results: A few larger clonotypes appeared in naive repertoires, especially CD8, possibly memory cells re-expressing CD45RA.

Two oligonucleotides, mixed equimolar, formed the beta constant-region primer covering TRBC1 and TRBC2. Four rounds of PCR amplified the ligated cDNA using nested alpha and beta constant-region primers plus SP2. TCRdb fed the UMI-ligation and nested PCR reads into MiXCR, producing one record per CDR3 protein. Among over 110,000 distinct CDR3 sequences listed, around 21% were seen once. These TCRs are of unknown antigen specificity. Input material: naive CD8+ T cells from blood. The receptors here all came from a human donor in good health.

This clonotype showed up just a few times. The CDR3 DNA reads as TGTGCCAGCAGTACAATCCCGGGACTTCAGTACTCTGGAAACACCATATATTTT. This gives the protein CASSTIPGLQYSGNTIYF. The chain employs TRBV28 and TRBJ1-3; D might be TRBD1 (5 bases). The CDR3 runs to 18 residues. Germline V CDR1 and CDR2: MDHEN, SYDVKM. Deletions cut 5 bases from V and 0 bases from J, with 20 bases between.

This chain joins TRBV23-1 and TRBJ2-1; D unclear. TRBV23-1 is flagged as an ORF with uncertain function. With 7 bases removed from V and 8 bases from J, the gap between germline ends came to 15 bases. There are 13 residues in the CDR3. The CDR3 is CASIKEYLDEQFF. The DNA for the CDR3 is TGCGCCAGCATAAAGGAATACCTCGATGAGCAGTTCTTC.

Only a few counts were recorded for this clonotype. This sequence joins TRBV29-1 and TRBJ2-1, with TRBD1 identical over 9 bases. After removal of 2 bases from V and 1 base from J, the junction contained 12 bases not matched to a gene. From germline, CDR1 is SQVTM and CDR2 ANQGSEA. This CDR3 spans 18 amino acids. CDR3: CSVENRDRVRGSYNEQFF. The CDR3 DNA follows: TGCAGCGTTGAAAATCGGGACAGGGTGAGAGGGTCCTACAATGAGCAGTTCTTC.